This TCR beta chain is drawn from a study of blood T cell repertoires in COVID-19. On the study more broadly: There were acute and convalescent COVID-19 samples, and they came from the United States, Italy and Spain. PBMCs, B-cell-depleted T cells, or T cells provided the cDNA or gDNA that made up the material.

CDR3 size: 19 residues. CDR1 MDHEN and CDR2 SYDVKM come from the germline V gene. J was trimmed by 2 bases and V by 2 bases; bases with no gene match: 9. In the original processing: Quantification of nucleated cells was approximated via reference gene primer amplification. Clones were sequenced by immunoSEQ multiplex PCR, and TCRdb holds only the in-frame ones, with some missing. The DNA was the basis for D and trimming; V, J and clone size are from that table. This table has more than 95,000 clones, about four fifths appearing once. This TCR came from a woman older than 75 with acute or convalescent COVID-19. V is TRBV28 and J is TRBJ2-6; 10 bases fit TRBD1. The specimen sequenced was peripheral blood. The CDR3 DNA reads TGTGCCAGCAGTTTAGCCCGGACAGGGGGAGGAACTGGGGCCAACGTCCTGACTTTC. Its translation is CASSLARTGGGTGANVLTF. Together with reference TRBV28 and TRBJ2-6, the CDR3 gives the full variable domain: DVKVTQSSRYLVKRTGEKVFLECVQDMDHENMFWYRQDPGLGLRLIYFSYDVKMKEKGDIPEGYSVSREKKERFSLILESASTNQTSMYLCASSLARTGGGTGANVLTFGAGSRLTVL.